The clone carrying this TCR beta chain has a count of ten or more. Antigen: not known. V lost 5 bases, J lost 2 bases, and 8 bases stayed unmatched. CDR1 and CDR2 from the germline V gene are SGHVS and FNYEAQ. This CDR3 has 16 amino acids. These data originate in a study of T-cell memory formation after mild COVID-19. Study conclusions and caveats: Memory from before infection featured some responding clones, which suggests cross-reactive memory joined. Contracting CD4+ clones sat mainly in CM and EM; CD8+ in EMRA.

TCRdb re-derived calls from the 5' RACE reads in MiXCR, one entry per CDR3 protein. The sample has nearly 200,000 distinct CDR3 sequences; approximately 20% are singletons. The sequence derives from an adult woman who had mild COVID-19 (a few samples of this study predate the infection). Cell type and time point are not known. The chain is built from TRBV7-6 and TRBJ2-3, with 9 bases that match TRBD2. Specimen: PBMCs or a T cell subset sorted from them (not recorded which). This chain's CDR3 is CASSLGASGITDTQYF. The CDR3 nucleotides are TGTGCCAGCAGCCTCGGGGCTAGCGGGATCACAGATACGCAGTATTTT.